This passage covers 18 T cell receptor beta chains from one sample sequenced in a study of Ad26.COV2.S vaccination and SARS-CoV-2 variants. Profiled with immunoSEQ multiplex PCR; TCRdb holds only in-frame clones, not every one. Here the sample spans roughly 320,000 clones, 85% being singletons. Sample treatment: 15 to 20 received Ad26.COV2.S at low or high dose, single or two shots; 5 received placebo; per-sample allocation not given. Each sample was drawn 63 days after the first injection (of vaccine or placebo). This specimen consisted of peripheral blood, obtained in a trial of Ad26.COV2.S vaccine versus placebo. The receptor source for this set is a person aged 18 to 65 who received the Ad26.COV2.S COVID-19 vaccine or a placebo.

This sequence joins TRBV7-2 and TRBJ1-3; D might be TRBD1 (5 bases). The V end lost 5 bases, the J end lost 2 bases, and 16 bases lay between the germline ends. This CDR3 contains 16 residues. Germline-derived CDR1 and CDR2 are SGHTA and FQGNSA. This chain's CDR3 is CASSSGRRVAGNTIYF. The CDR3 DNA is TGTGCCAGCAGCAGTGGGCGCAGGGTCGCTGGAAACACCATATATTTT.

This clone was seen just once. The CDR3 region is CASSPPPGAMNTEAFF. The CDR3 DNA is TGTGCCAGCAGTCCCCCCCCCGGGGCAATGAACACTGAAGCTTTCTTT. The V call is TRBV9, the J call TRBJ1-1; perhaps TRBD1 as D (5 bases). Trimming stripped 5 bases from V and 0 bases from J, with 17 bases between. The germline gives CDR1 SGDLS, CDR2 YYNGEE. The CDR3 is 16 amino acids.

CDR3: CASKLEADTQYF. The CDR3 DNA reads as TGTGCCAGCAAACTGGAGGCAGATACGCAGTATTTT. The V gene is TRBV12-3 or TRBV12-4, the J gene TRBJ2-3, with D tentatively TRBD2 (5 bases). CDR3 size: 12 residues. The V end lost 7 bases, the J end lost 4 bases, and 9 bases lay between the germline ends.

The V and J genes are TRBV28 and TRBJ2-3; no clear D gene. V was clipped by 5 bases and J by 2 bases, with 17 bases between them. CDR1 is MDHEN and CDR2 is SYDVKM in the germline V gene. CDR3 length equals 16 residues. CDR3 sequence reads: CASSRQGQLYTDTQYF. CDR3 nucleotide sequence: TGTGCCAGCAGTCGACAAGGGCAGCTCTACACAGATACGCAGTATTTT. Full variable domain (rest looked up from reference TRBV28 and TRBJ2-3): DVKVTQSSRYLVKRTGEKVFLECVQDMDHENMFWYRQDPGLGLRLIYFSYDVKMKEKGDIPEGYSVSREKKERFSLILESASTNQTSMYLCASSRQGQLYTDTQYFGPGTRLTVL.

V and J are TRBV5-1 and TRBJ2-5; TRBD1 matches at 9 bases. CDR3 length equals 14 residues. Trimming removed 2 bases from V and 5 bases from J; junction bases left unmatched: 4. In germline, CDR1 is SGHRS, CDR2 YFSETQ. The CDR3 sequence: CASSFTGGGETQYF. CDR3 sequence (DNA): TGCGCCAGCAGCTTCACAGGGGGCGGTGAGACCCAGTACTTC.

The chain joins TRBV5-4 to TRBJ2-7; TRBD1 agrees at 8 bases. This CDR3 region has 13 residues. Losses at the gene ends were 4 bases for V and 5 bases for J; bases not matched to a gene: 5. The V gene's germline CDR1 is SGHNT and CDR2 YYREEE (reference sequence). CDR3 sequence: CASSRTGKDEQYF. In nucleotides, the CDR3 is TGTGCCAGCAGCAGGACAGGGAAGGACGAGCAGTACTTC.

J is TRBJ2-7 and V is TRBV5-5; D may be TRBD2 (6 bases). The CDR3 is 14 residues long. The V end lost 7 bases, the J end lost 4 bases, and 18 bases lay between the germline ends. Germline CDR1 and CDR2: SGHKS and YYEKEE (reference sequence). The CDR3 region has the DNA TGTGCCAGCTTAAACGGAGGGGCGTCGTACGAGCAGTACTTC. Translation: CASLNGGASYEQYF. Variable domain in full (rest from reference TRBV5-5 and TRBJ2-7): DAGVTQSPTHLIKTRGQQVTLRCSPISGHKSVSWYQQVLGQGPQFIFQYYEKEERGRGNFPDRFSARQFPNYSSELNVNALLLGDSALYLCASLNGGASYEQYFGPGTRLTVT.

The gene calls are TRBV5-1 and TRBJ2-5; 7 bases line up with TRBD2. Per the germline V gene, CDR1 is SGHRS and CDR2 is YFSETQ. The CDR3 runs to 14 residues. The junction had 2 bases not matched to a gene; V was cut back by 1 base and J by 2 bases. The CDR3 sequence: CASSLLGGQETQYF. CDR3 nucleotides: TGCGCCAGCAGCTTGCTGGGGGGGCAAGAGACCCAGTACTTC.

The gene calls are TRBV7-3 and TRBJ2-3; weak D call: TRBD2 (5 bases). V was shortened by 2 bases and J by 4 bases, with 10 bases between the two germline ends. This CDR3 contains 14 residues. CDR1 and CDR2 (germline): SGHTA, FQGTGA. The CDR3 nucleotides read TGTGCCAGCAGCTTAGGCGGACTTTCAGATACGCAGTATTTT. It specifies CASSLGGLSDTQYF.

The V gene is TRBV5-4, the J gene TRBJ1-1, with D possibly matching TRBD1 (6 bases). CDR3 length: 17 residues. Trimming pared 4 bases from V and 1 base from J, leaving 20 bases between. Germline CDR1 and CDR2: SGHNT and YYREEE (reference sequence). This chain's CDR3 is CASSHKTGNTWNTEAFF. The CDR3 region has the DNA TGTGCCAGCAGCCATAAGACAGGCAATACATGGAACACTGAAGCTTTCTTT.

J is TRBJ2-6 and V is TRBV5-1, with 9 bases matching TRBD1. Germline lookup yields CDR1 SGHRS and CDR2 YFSETQ. The V segment lost 4 bases and the J segment 4 bases; nucleotides outside the gene matches: 15. The CDR3 totals 19 residues. The CDR3 loop reads CASSPLSGTGLSGANVLTF. The CDR3 nucleotides are TGCGCCAGCAGCCCCTTGTCGGGGACAGGGCTTTCCGGGGCCAACGTCCTGACTTTC.

This chain joins TRBV2 and TRBJ1-5; no clear D. Per germline, CDR1 SNHLY and CDR2 FYNNEI. The length of the CDR3 is 13 residues. V lost 7 bases and J 5 bases, leaving 12 bases between the germline ends. The CDR3 bases are TGTGCCAGCACGAAAGAGGCGGATCAGCCCCAGCATTTT. As protein: CASTKEADQPQHF.

This chain uses TRBV4-1 with TRBJ2-6; the D gene is possibly TRBD1 (6 bases). Germline-derived CDR1 and CDR2 are MGHRA and YSYEKL. V gave up 1 base and J gave up 4 bases, with 20 bases separating them. CDR3 length equals 19 residues. CDR3 sequence (DNA): TGCGCCAGCAGCCAAGTGGGGACACTACCGACGGGCGGGGCCAACGTCCTGACTTTC. Translated: CASSQVGTLPTGGANVLTF.

The chain links TRBV6-6 to TRBJ2-3; 14 bases match TRBD2. Germline lookup yields CDR1 MNHNY and CDR2 SVGAGI (reference sequence). This CDR3 has 17 residues. The V segment lost 5 bases and the J segment 0 bases; nucleotides outside the gene matches: 4. The CDR3 sequence: CASSPGLAGGSTDTQYF. The CDR3 bases are TGTGCCAGCAGTCCAGGACTAGCGGGGGGAAGCACAGATACGCAGTATTTT.

This chain connects TRBV19 to TRBJ1-1; D unresolved. The V end lost 5 bases, the J end lost 3 bases, and 19 bases lay between the germline ends. CDR3 length equals 16 residues. From germline, CDR1 is LNHDA and CDR2 SQIVND (reference sequence). The DNA of the CDR3 is TGTGCCAGTAGTCAACCGGCGACCGCTACCCACACTGAAGCTTTCTTT. The encoded protein is CASSQPATATHTEAFF.

In this sample, this clone turned up once. The rearrangement links TRBV19 to TRBJ1-1, with D perhaps TRBD1 (6 bases). V was shortened by 7 bases and J by 2 bases, with 11 bases between the two germline ends. Germline lookup yields CDR1 LNHDA and CDR2 SQIVND (reference sequence). The CDR3 totals 13 residues. The CDR3 DNA sequence: TGTGCCAGTAAGCAGGGGACCAACACTGAAGCTTTCTTT. Translation gives CASKQGTNTEAFF.

The chain recombines TRBV5-1 with TRBJ2-1; D remains ambiguous. V shed 2 bases and J shed 4 bases, with 10 bases lying between them. Germline V gene data show CDR1 as SGHRS and CDR2 as YFSETQ. CDR3 length equals 14 residues. CDR3 sequence (DNA): TGCGCCAGCAGCTTTCAGCCTTCATACAATGAGCAGTTCTTC. Translation: CASSFQPSYNEQFF.

This chain joins TRBV10-3 and TRBJ1-4, with D unresolved. Germline CDR1 is ENHRY and CDR2 is SYGVKD. V gave up 0 bases and J gave up 10 bases, with 15 bases separating them. The CDR3 has 15 residues. Here the CDR3 DNA reads TGTGCCATCAGTGAGTCGGGAGGACGGACTGTAAAACTGTTTTTT. This translates into CAISESGGRTVKLFF.